Each of the 10 T cell receptor beta chains below was sequenced from the same sample in a study of OX40 agonist ivuxolimab in advanced cancers. The data were produced by immunoSEQ multiplex PCR, yet TCRdb's version contains in-frame clones alone and is incomplete. The table lists about 62,000 clones, 88% of them singletons. The sequenced sample was CD4+ or CD8+ T cells sorted from blood, obtained in a trial of the OX40 agonist ivuxolimab. These receptors were obtained from an adult with an advanced solid tumor such as melanoma, head and neck, liver or kidney cancer.

Points on this clone: One junction end does not reproduce the germline sequence, and a read error may be involved. V and J are TRBV5-1 and TRBJ2-2; tentative D call: TRBD1 (5 bases). The germline V gene has CDR1 SGHRS and CDR2 YFSETQ. The CDR3 covers 18 residues. CDR3 nucleotide sequence: TGCGCCAGCAGCTTCCGACCGGTAGGGCGTCAGGACACCCGGGAGCTGTTTTTT. It codes for CASSFRPVGRQDTRELFF.

J is TRBJ2-1 and V is TRBV30, with 11 bases that match TRBD2. Germline-derived CDR1 and CDR2 are GTSNPN and SVGIG (reference sequence). V lost 4 bases and J lost 4; bases outside the gene matches: 12. The CDR3 runs to 17 residues. In nucleotides, the CDR3 is TGTGCCTGGATGGGATTAGCGGGAGGGCCTGGATACAATGAGCAGTTCTTC. The encoded protein is CAWMGLAGGPGYNEQFF.

This chain joins TRBV6-1 and TRBJ2-3; TRBD1 might be the D (7 bases). Germline CDR1 and CDR2: MNHNS and SASEGT. V was cut by 5 bases and J by 3 bases, with 15 bases left in between. This CDR3 is 15 amino acids long. The CDR3 nucleotides read TGTGCCAGCAGTACCCCGCCAGGGGGGACAGATACGCAGTATTTT. This translates into CASSTPPGGTDTQYF.

The rearrangement links TRBV7-2 to TRBJ2-7; 8 nucleotides agree with TRBD1. The germline gives CDR1 SGHTA, CDR2 FQGNSA. The V and J ends lost 1 base and 0 bases, in that order; junction bases with no gene match: 5. This CDR3 comprises 16 residues. The CDR3 DNA reads TGTGCCAGCAGCTTAGAAGACAGGGGCCACTCCTACGAGCAGTACTTC. This gives the protein CASSLEDRGHSYEQYF.

The V call is TRBV10-3, the J call TRBJ1-6; D possibly corresponds to TRBD1 (6 bases). This CDR3 spans 14 amino acids. Looked up from germline, CDR1 is ENHRY and CDR2 is SYGVKD. V lost 7 bases and J lost 10, with 17 bases in between. The CDR3 sequence: CAINSVAGESPLHF. Here the CDR3 DNA reads TGTGCCATCAACTCGGTCGCAGGGGAATCACCCCTCCACTTT.

This chain connects TRBV19 to TRBJ1-1, with D possibly matching TRBD1 (6 bases). Germline CDR1 and CDR2: LNHDA and SQIVND (reference sequence). The V gene lost 4 bases and the J gene lost 9 bases, with 18 bases spanning the gap. The length of the CDR3 is 14 residues. CDR3 DNA: TGTGCCAGTAGTACTAGGACAGATACGGTTCAAGCTTTCTTT. As protein: CASSTRTDTVQAFF.

This sequence joins TRBV5-6 and TRBJ2-1; 14 bases are a match to TRBD2. With V trimmed by 1 base and J by 6 bases, 3 bases remained unmatched. CDR1 is SGHDT, CDR2 YYEEEE, per germline. CDR3 length: 16 residues. As DNA, the CDR3 is TGTGCCAGCAGCTTGTTGACTAGCGGGGGGGCCAATGAGCAGTTCTTC. It yields the protein CASSLLTSGGANEQFF.

This clone was observed a single time. The chain uses TRBV28 and TRBJ2-7; TRBD2 matches at 9 bases. From germline, CDR1 is MDHEN and CDR2 SYDVKM. J gave up 2 bases and V 5 bases, and 22 bases lay outside the gene matches. The CDR3 is 20 residues long. The CDR3 DNA reads as TGTGCCAGCAGTAAAACAACAGGGCGGAAGACTAGCGGAGGGGCCTACGAGCAGTACTTC. Encoded protein: CASSKTTGRKTSGGAYEQYF.

The chain carries TRBV14 and TRBJ2-1; D unresolved. The CDR3 loop spans 12 amino acids. Germline CDR1 is SGHDN and CDR2 is FVKESK. V lost 2 bases and J 13 bases, leaving 12 bases between the germline ends. The CDR3 reads CASSQSIAQQFF. The CDR3 coding sequence is TGTGCCAGCAGCCAATCGATAGCTCAACAGTTCTTC.

The chain is built from TRBV7-9 and TRBJ1-1; a possible D gene is TRBD1 (6 bases). The germline V and J ends were trimmed by 3 bases and 7 bases, with 12 bases remaining between them. The CDR3 covers 13 residues. Germline CDR1 SEHNR, CDR2 FQNEAQ (reference sequence). The CDR3 nucleotides are TGTGCCAGCAGCTTGGAACAGGGTGGTGAAGCTTTCTTT. It translates to CASSLEQGGEAFF.